The 15 T cell receptor beta chains in this list originate from one sample, sequenced in a study of T cell responses to AZD1222 COVID-19 vaccine. Some clones are missing from TCRdb's copy, which holds only in-frame ones; the method was immunoSEQ multiplex PCR. This sample carries 68,000 or so clones, about 80% of them seen once, and the ten largest clones take roughly 12%. Here the sequenced sample was peripheral blood, taken on day 0 of AZD1222 vaccination. Source of these receptors: an adult in good health.

The chain is built from TRBV30 and TRBJ1-1; unclear D gene. Germline V gene sequence: CDR1 GTSNPN, CDR2 SVGIG (reference sequence). The CDR3 has 15 residues. Deletions cut 0 bases from V and 1 base from J, with 12 bases between. This chain's CDR3 is CAWSVKGLSNTEAFF. CDR3 bases: TGTGCCTGGAGTGTAAAGGGCCTATCGAACACTGAAGCTTTCTTT.

This clone was picked up a small number of times. The chain carries TRBV9 and TRBJ2-5; 8 nucleotides align to TRBD1. V was pared by 0 bases and J by 2 bases, with 0 bases of the junction left unmatched. Looked up from germline, CDR1 is SGDLS and CDR2 is YYNGEE. The CDR3 totals 14 residues. The CDR3 is CASSVDRGQETQYF. Here the CDR3 DNA reads TGTGCCAGCAGCGTAGACAGGGGGCAAGAGACCCAGTACTTC.

The chain uses TRBV5-6 and TRBJ1-2; a possible D gene is TRBD1 (5 bases). The CDR3 is made up of 16 amino acids. Germline V gene lookup returns CDR1 SGHDT and CDR2 YYEEEE. V lost 3 bases to trimming and J lost 2 bases, with 17 bases between them. CDR3 DNA sequence: TGTGCCAGCAGCTCCCCGATGCCAGGGACGAACTATGGCTACACCTTC. Protein sequence: CASSSPMPGTNYGYTF. Filled out from reference TRBV5-6 and TRBJ1-2, the complete variable domain reads DAGVTQSPTHLIKTRGQQVTLRCSPKSGHDTVSWYQQALGQGPQFIFQYYEEEERQRGNFPDRFSGHQFPNYSSELNVNALLLGDSALYLCASSSPMPGTNYGYTFGSGTRLTVV.

The chain uses TRBV7-9 and TRBJ2-1, with D perhaps TRBD2 (5 bases). The CDR3 covers 16 residues. V lost 4 bases and J lost 0, with 13 bases in between. Germline lookup yields CDR1 SEHNR and CDR2 FQNEAQ (reference sequence). DNA for the CDR3: TGTGCCAGCAGCTCTGAACTAGGAATCTCCTACAATGAGCAGTTCTTC. The encoded protein is CASSSELGISYNEQFF.

The CDR3 nucleotides are TGTGCCAGCAGCAGGGAGCAGATTAAAGAGACCCAGTACTTC. Translated: CASSREQIKETQYF. The chain combines TRBV9 with TRBJ2-5, with D maybe TRBD2 (5 bases). V was pared by 4 bases and J by 3 bases, with 13 bases between. CDR1 and CDR2 from the germline V gene are SGDLS and YYNGEE. The CDR3 consists of 14 residues.

This clone was seen a handful of times. The rearrangement links TRBV6-2 or TRBV6-3 to TRBJ2-3; either TRBD1 or TRBD2 may supply D (5 bases each). Germline values: CDR1 MNHEY, CDR2 SVGEGT. This CDR3 spans 18 amino acids. V lost 0 bases and J 1 base, leaving 17 bases between the germline ends. CDR3 sequence: CASSYSGVPRHGTDTQYF. The DNA of the CDR3 is TGTGCCAGCAGTTACTCGGGGGTACCACGACACGGCACAGATACGCAGTATTTT.

The V call is TRBV6-5, the J call TRBJ1-4; TRBD1 agrees at 8 bases. V was pared by 6 bases and J by 10 bases, with 10 bases of the junction left unmatched. Germline CDR1 and CDR2: MNHEY and SVGAGI. CDR3 length: 14 amino acids. This CDR3 is CASSLQGAQGKLFF. The CDR3 DNA reads TGTGCCAGCAGCCTGCAGGGGGCGCAAGGAAAACTGTTTTTT.

This chain joins TRBV2 and TRBJ2-5, with TRBD1 identical over 11 bases. This CDR3 contains 17 residues. In germline, CDR1 is SNHLY, CDR2 FYNNEI. The V segment lost 1 base and the J segment 5 bases; nucleotides outside the gene matches: 9. The CDR3 loop reads CASSEGWTGGGGETQYF. CDR3 nucleotides: TGTGCCAGCAGTGAAGGGTGGACAGGGGGCGGAGGGGAGACCCAGTACTTC. Full variable domain (rest looked up from reference TRBV2 and TRBJ2-5): EPEVTQTPSHQVTQMGQEVILRCVPISNHLYFYWYRQILGQKVEFLVSFYNNEISEKSEIFDDQFSVERPDGSNFTLKIRSTKLEDSAMYFCASSEGWTGGGGETQYFGPGTRLLVL.

This clone has only one observation. The chain uses TRBV29-1 and TRBJ2-7; D gene uncertain. Germline CDR1 and CDR2: SQVTM and ANQGSEA. V lost 0 bases and J 0 bases, leaving 12 bases between the germline ends. This CDR3 is built from 15 residues. The CDR3 DNA follows: TGCAGCGTTGAAGATGATGGGTCAGGCTCCTACGAGCAGTACTTC. Protein sequence: CSVEDDGSGSYEQYF.

This chain connects TRBV5-1 to TRBJ2-3; tentative D call: TRBD1 (6 bases). Germline V lookup: CDR1 SGHRS, CDR2 YFSETQ. Trimming took off 4 bases at V and 5 bases at J, with 14 bases between the two ends. The CDR3 sequence is 14 residues long. CDR3 DNA: TGCGCCAGCAGCAGGATACAGGGTCAAGATACGCAGTATTTT. Its protein product is CASSRIQGQDTQYF. Supplemented by reference TRBV5-1 and TRBJ2-3, the full variable domain reads KAGVTQTPRYLIKTRGQQVTLSCSPISGHRSVSWYQQTPGQGLQFLFEYFSETQRNKGNFPGRFSGRQFSNSRSEMNVSTLELGDSALYLCASSRIQGQDTQYFGPGTRLTVL.

V is TRBV7-2 and J is TRBJ2-7, with D possibly matching TRBD1 (5 bases). Trimming removed 4 bases at V and 3 bases at J, with 13 bases between. In germline, CDR1 is SGHTA, CDR2 FQGNSA. CDR3 length: 14 amino acids. CDR3 sequence reads: CASSSYEQVYEQYF. The CDR3 nucleotides are TGTGCCAGCAGCTCTTATGAACAGGTCTACGAGCAGTACTTC. Full variable domain (outside the CDR3, taken from reference TRBV7-2 and TRBJ2-7): GAGVSQSPSNKVTEKGKDVELRCDPISGHTALYWYRQSLGQGLEFLIYFQGNSAPDKSGLPSDRFSAERTGGSVSTLTIQRTQQEDSAVYLCASSSYEQVYEQYFGPGTRLTVT.

The genes are TRBV5-6 and TRBJ2-1, with D perhaps assigned TRBD1 or TRBD2 (5 bases each). The germline CDR1 and CDR2 sequences are SGHDT and YYEEEE. The CDR3 is 16 amino acids. Trimming stripped 0 bases from V and 9 bases from J, with 19 bases between. CDR3 protein: CASSLAEGTNSAEQFF. The CDR3 DNA reads TGTGCCAGCAGCTTGGCCGAGGGGACCAATTCCGCTGAGCAGTTCTTC.

By share, this clone counts as medium-sized (0.01 to 0.1%). The chain combines TRBV7-9 with TRBJ1-6, with a weak D call TRBD1 (5 bases). Germline CDR1 reads SEHNR; CDR2 reads FQNEAQ (reference sequence). The CDR3 is made up of 17 amino acids. Trimming removed 2 bases at V and 3 bases at J, with 14 bases between. CDR3 DNA: TGTGCCAGCAGCTTAAATCCAGGGCTCAACTATAATTCACCCCTCCACTTT. Amino acids: CASSLNPGLNYNSPLHF.

A few counts support this clone. The chain combines TRBV4-3 with TRBJ2-3, with D uncertain. Per germline, CDR1 LGHNA and CDR2 YSLEER. Trimming removed 0 bases at V and 5 bases at J, with 12 bases between. The CDR3 runs to 15 residues. CDR3 in DNA: TGCGCCAGCAGCCAAGAAAGAACTTATAGAGATACGCAGTATTTT. Amino acid sequence: CASSQERTYRDTQYF.

The rearrangement uses TRBV24-1 and TRBJ2-3; 9 bases are a match to TRBD2. The trim removed 5 bases at V and 4 bases at J, leaving 3 bases unmatched. Germline CDR1 is KGHDR and CDR2 is SFDVKD. The CDR3 sequence is 14 residues long. The CDR3, as DNA: TGTGCCACCAGTGCGGCGGGGGGGGCAGATACGCAGTATTTT. Translating gives CATSAAGGADTQYF.